The next 3 T cell receptor beta chains were all read from a single sample in a study of monozygotic twins with inflammatory bowel disease. TCRdb reprocessed the 5' RACE reads; each CDR3 protein has one entry and no DNA is given. The repertoire table contains approximately 400,000 distinct CDR3 sequences. Sequencing input: blood. Receptors were obtained from a human donor with ulcerative colitis or Crohn's disease, or a healthy co-twin of an affected twin (not recorded which).

The chain couples TRBV5-1 to TRBJ1-3; the TCRdb D gene call, TRBD1, has no DNA to confirm it. The CDR3 extends over 15 amino acids. Germline V gives CDR1 SGHRS, CDR2 YFSETQ. CDR3 sequence reads: CASRGQGLSGNTIYF. Based on the CDR3 plus reference TRBV5-1 and TRBJ1-3, the full variable domain is KAGVTQTPRYLIKTRGQQVTLSCSPISGHRSVSWYQQTPGQGLQFLFEYFSETQRNKGNFPGRFSGRQFSNSRSEMNVSTLELGDSALYLCASRGQGLSGNTIYFGEGSWLTVV.

The chain recombines TRBV27 with TRBJ2-1; TCRdb indicates TRBD1, and absent DNA this call remains unverified. CDR1 and CDR2 (germline): MNHEY, SMNVEV (reference sequence). The CDR3 loop spans 17 amino acids. The CDR3 sequence: CASSVKPGQGSYNEQFF.

This chain connects TRBV6-5 to TRBJ2-3. Germline CDR1 is MNHEY and CDR2 is SVGAGI. This CDR3 has 14 residues. CDR3 sequence: CASSYSKWADTQYF.